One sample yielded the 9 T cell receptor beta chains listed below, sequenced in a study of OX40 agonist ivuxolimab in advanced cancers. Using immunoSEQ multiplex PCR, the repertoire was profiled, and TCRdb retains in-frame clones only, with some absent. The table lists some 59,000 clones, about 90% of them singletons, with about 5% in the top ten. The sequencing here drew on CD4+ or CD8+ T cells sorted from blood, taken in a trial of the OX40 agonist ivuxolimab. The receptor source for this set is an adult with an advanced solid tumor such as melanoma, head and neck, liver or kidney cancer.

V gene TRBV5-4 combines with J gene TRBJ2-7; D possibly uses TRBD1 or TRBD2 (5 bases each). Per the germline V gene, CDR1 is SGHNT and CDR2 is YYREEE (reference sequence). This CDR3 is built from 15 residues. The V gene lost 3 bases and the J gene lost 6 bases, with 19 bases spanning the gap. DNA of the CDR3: TGTGCCAGCAGCTCAGGCGCCGGGACGGTGGGCGAGCAGTACTTC. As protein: CASSSGAGTVGEQYF.

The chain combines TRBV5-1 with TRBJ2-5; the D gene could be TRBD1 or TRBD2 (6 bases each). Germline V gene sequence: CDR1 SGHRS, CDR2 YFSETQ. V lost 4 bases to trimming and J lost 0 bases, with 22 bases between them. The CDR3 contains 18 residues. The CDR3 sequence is CASSAGTTDYQYQETQYF. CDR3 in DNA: TGCGCCAGCAGCGCTGGGACAACGGACTACCAGTACCAAGAGACCCAGTACTTC.

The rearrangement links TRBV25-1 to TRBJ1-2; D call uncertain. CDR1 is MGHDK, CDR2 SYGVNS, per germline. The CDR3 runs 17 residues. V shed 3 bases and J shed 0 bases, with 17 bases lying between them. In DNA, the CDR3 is TGTGCCAGCAGTGAGTTAGGAAATACACGAGCTAACTATGGCTACACCTTC. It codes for CASSELGNTRANYGYTF.

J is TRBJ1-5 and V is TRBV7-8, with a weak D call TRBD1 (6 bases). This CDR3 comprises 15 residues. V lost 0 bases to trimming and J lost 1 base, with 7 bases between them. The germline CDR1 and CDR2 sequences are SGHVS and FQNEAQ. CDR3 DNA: TGTGCCAGCAGCTTAGCCGGGGGCAGCAATCAGCCCCAGCATTTT. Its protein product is CASSLAGGSNQPQHF.

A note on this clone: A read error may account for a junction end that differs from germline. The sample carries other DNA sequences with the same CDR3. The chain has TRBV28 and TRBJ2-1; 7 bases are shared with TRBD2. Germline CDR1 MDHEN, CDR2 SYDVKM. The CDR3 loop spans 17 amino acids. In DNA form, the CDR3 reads TGTGCTAGCAGTTCCGACGGCGGGAGTGGTTCCTACAATGAGCAGTTCTTC. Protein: CASSSDGGSGSYNEQFF.

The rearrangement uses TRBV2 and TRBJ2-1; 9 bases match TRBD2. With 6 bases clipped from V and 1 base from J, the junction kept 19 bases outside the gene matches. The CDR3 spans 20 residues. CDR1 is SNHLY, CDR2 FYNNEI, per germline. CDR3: CASRGSRGASGTVSYNEQFF. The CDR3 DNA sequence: TGTGCCAGCAGGGGATCCAGAGGCGCTAGCGGGACGGTTTCCTACAATGAGCAGTTCTTC.

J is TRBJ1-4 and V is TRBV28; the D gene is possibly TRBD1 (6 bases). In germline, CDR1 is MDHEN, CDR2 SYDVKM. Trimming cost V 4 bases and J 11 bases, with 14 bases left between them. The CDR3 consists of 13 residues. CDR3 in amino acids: CASSSDRSWKLFF. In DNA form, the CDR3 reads TGTGCCAGCAGTTCCGACAGGTCATGGAAACTGTTTTTT.

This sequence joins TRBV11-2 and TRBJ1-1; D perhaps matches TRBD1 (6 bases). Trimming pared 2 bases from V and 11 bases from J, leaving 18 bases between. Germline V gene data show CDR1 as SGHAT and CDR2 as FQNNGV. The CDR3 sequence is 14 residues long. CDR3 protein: CASSLSGGLRWAFF. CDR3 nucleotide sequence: TGTGCCAGCAGCTTATCGGGGGGCCTCCGATGGGCTTTCTTT.

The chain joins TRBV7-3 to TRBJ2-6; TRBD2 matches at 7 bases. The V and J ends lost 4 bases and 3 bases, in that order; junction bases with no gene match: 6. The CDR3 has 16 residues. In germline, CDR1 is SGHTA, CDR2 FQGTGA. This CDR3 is CASSSGEGGGANVLTF. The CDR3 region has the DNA TGTGCCAGCAGCTCGGGGGAGGGCGGTGGGGCCAACGTCCTGACTTTC.